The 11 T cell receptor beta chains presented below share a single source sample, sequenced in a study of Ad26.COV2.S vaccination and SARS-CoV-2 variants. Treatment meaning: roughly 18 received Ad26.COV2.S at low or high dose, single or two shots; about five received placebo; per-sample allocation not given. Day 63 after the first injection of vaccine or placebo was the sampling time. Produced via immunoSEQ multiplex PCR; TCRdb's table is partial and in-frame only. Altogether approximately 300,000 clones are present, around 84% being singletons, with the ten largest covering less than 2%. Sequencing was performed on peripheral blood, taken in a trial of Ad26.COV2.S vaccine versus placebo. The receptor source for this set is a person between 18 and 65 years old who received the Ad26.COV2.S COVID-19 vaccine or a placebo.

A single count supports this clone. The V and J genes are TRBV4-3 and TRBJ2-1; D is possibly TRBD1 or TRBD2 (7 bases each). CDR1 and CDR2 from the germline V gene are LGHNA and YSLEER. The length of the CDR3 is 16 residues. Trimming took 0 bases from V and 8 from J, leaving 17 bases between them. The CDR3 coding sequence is TGCGCCAGCAGCCAAGATTCCGGCAGGGGGAGGGATGAGCAGTTCTTC. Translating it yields CASSQDSGRGRDEQFF.

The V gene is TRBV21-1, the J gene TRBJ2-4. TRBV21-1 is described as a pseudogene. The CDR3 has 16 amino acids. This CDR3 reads CASTDTEGDGENIQYF. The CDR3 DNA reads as TGTGCCAGCACCGACACGGAAGGGGACGGGGAAAACATTCAGTACTTC.

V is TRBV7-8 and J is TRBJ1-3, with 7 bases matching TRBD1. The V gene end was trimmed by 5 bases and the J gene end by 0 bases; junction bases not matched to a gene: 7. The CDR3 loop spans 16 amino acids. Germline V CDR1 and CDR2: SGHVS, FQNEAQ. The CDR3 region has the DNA TGTGCCAGCAGCGGACGCACAGGGGTCTCTGGAAACACCATATATTTT. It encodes CASSGRTGVSGNTIYF.

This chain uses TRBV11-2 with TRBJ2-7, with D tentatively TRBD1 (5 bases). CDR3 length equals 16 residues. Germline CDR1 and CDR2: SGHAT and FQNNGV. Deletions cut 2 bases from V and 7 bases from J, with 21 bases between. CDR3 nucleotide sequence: TGTGCCAGCAGCTTACTAATAGGGGTCCCCGGTGGAGAGCAGTACTTC. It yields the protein CASSLLIGVPGGEQYF.

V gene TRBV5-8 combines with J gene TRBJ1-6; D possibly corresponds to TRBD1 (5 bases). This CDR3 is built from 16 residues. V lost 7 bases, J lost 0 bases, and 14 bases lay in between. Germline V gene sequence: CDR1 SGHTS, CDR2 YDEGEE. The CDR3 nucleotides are TGTGCCAGCGGCCGGGGGTGGGGCTCCTATAATTCACCCCTCCACTTT. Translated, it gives CASGRGWGSYNSPLHF.

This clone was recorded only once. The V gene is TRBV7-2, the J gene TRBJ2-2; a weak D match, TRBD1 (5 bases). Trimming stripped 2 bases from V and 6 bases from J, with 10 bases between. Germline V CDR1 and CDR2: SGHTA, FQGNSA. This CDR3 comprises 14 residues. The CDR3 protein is CASSLRVQAGELFF. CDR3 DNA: TGTGCCAGCAGCTTAAGGGTACAGGCCGGGGAGCTGTTTTTT. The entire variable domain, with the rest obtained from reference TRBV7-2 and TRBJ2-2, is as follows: GAGVSQSPSNKVTEKGKDVELRCDPISGHTALYWYRQSLGQGLEFLIYFQGNSAPDKSGLPSDRFSAERTGGSVSTLTIQRTQQEDSAVYLCASSLRVQAGELFFGEGSRLTVL.

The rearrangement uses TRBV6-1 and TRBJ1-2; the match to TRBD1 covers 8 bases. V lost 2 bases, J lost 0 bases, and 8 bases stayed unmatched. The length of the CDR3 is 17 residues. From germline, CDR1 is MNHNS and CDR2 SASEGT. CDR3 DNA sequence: TGTGCCAGCAGTGAAATTGGCAGGGGGCCCACTAACTATGGCTACACCTTC. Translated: CASSEIGRGPTNYGYTF.

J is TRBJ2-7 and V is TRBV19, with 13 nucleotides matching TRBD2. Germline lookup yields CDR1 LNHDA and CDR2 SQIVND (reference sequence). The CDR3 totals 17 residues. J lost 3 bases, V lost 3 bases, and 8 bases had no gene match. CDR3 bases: TGTGCCAGTAGTATGCGGACTAGCGGGGGACAACTCTACGAGCAGTACTTC. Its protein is CASSMRTSGGQLYEQYF.

As DNA, the CDR3 is TGTGCCAGCAGCCCATCGTGGTCGGATTCACCCCTCCACTTT. As protein: CASSPSWSDSPLHF. The chain is built from TRBV3-1 (or the pseudogene TRBV3-2) and TRBJ1-6, with D unresolved. CDR1 and CDR2 from the germline V gene are LGHDT and YNNKEL (reference sequence). V gave up 4 bases and J gave up 8 bases, with 12 bases separating them. The CDR3 is made up of 14 amino acids.

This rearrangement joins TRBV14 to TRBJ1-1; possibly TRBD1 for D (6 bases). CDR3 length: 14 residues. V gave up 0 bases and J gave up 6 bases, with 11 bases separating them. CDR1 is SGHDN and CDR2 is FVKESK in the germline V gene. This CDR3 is CASSQDRGMAEAFF. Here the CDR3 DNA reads TGTGCCAGCAGCCAAGACAGGGGTATGGCTGAAGCTTTCTTT. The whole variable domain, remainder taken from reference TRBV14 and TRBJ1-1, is EAGVTQFPSHSVIEKGQTVTLRCDPISGHDNLYWYRRVMGKEIKFLLHFVKESKQDESGMPNNRFLAERTGGTYSTLKVQPAELEDSGVYFCASSQDRGMAEAFFGQGTRLTVV.

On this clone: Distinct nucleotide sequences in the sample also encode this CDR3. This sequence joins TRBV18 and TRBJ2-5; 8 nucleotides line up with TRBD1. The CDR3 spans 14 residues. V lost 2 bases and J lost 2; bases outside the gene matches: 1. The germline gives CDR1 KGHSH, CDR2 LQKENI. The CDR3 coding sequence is TGTGCCAGCTCACCAAGACAGGGGCAAGAGACCCAGTACTTC. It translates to CASSPRQGQETQYF.